Listed below are T cell receptor beta chains from one sample, sequenced in a study of T cell responses to AZD1222 COVID-19 vaccine. Assay: immunoSEQ multiplex PCR; the TCRdb copy retains only in-frame clones and omits some. The sample holds 140,000 or so clones, 88% seen once. This specimen consisted of peripheral blood, obtained on day 0 of AZD1222 vaccination. These receptors came from an adult in good health. Each CDR3 is given with its conserved first and last residue. Each record gives: clone size, V gene, CDR3 protein. The listing skips clone size in some rows; elsewhere it reads once, few, many or a size class.

>-|TRBV9
CASSVSGDTEAFF
>few|TRBV18
CASSTRTENSPLHF
>few|TRBV2
CASGLAGNTGELFF
>-|TRBV28
CASGPDARYEQYF
>-|TRBV28
CASSFQGGVNTEAFF
>-|TRBV7-2
CASSPVLGDYSNQPQHF
>once|TRBV10-3
CAISDFFSGTSYEQYF
>few|TRBV6-1
CASSEAGRTYFSNQPQHF
>-|TRBV5-5
CASSFLRGTEAFF
>-|TRBV7-2
CASSTRDRVREQFF
>-|TRBV7-3
CASSVQGNENTEAFF
>few|TRBV2
CASTGLQETQYF
>-|TRBV30
CAWSVSLPGHSTPLHF
>-|TRBV6-5
CACKDRAEQFF
>-|TRBV5-4
CASKGQGESPLHF
>-|TRBV2
CASSVETSGRALVDTQYF
>-|TRBV2
CASSVLNTEAFF
>once|TRBV7-9
CASSRGSEGDIQYF
>once|TRBV5-5
CASSTRDAPNYGYTF
>-|TRBV30
CAWSTSPQRGYTF
>once|TRBV6-5
CASGPTVYQPQHF
>-|TRBV4-2
CASSRVLGQSDTQYF
>once|TRBV11-3
CASSPAGGGYNEQFF
>-|TRBV5-6
CASRMMTSGRETQYF
>-|TRBV3-1/TRBV3-2
CASSPTGTAGNTIYF
>once|TRBV5-1
CASSPGTFFSTEAFF
>-|TRBV9
CASSTGQGVFYEQYF
>-|TRBV29-1
CSVAGPGNTIYF
>-|TRBV24-1
CATSDLGGAGGLADTQYF
>-|TRBV5-4
CASSLVGRSYGYTF